A single TCR beta chain is shown here with its context. Its antigen remains unknown. At one end the junction does not follow the germline gene, possibly because of a read error. These data are taken from a study of T cell repertoires in cytomegalovirus infection. Study at large: The authors used CMV epitopes that were HLA-C-restricted (recently identified) and HLA-B-restricted (well studied).

Study-level results: Across the ex vivo response, the dominant clonotypes were HLA-C-restricted CMV-specific TCR beta clonotypes.

CDR1 and CDR2 from the germline V gene are SGHRS and YFSETQ. The CDR3 is made up of 13 amino acids. TCRdb reprocessed the reads via MiXCR and lists one record per CDR3 protein. The table has some 920,000 distinct CDR3 sequences, 25% to 40% seen once. This sequence was found in a human donor in good health (CMV status not recorded). Some clones in this sample may be carry-over from other donors' samples. Sequences were derived from cultured CD8+ T cells from PBMCs, sampled from culture after CMV antigen stimulation. The chain combines TRBV5-1 with TRBJ1-1, with unresolved D. CDR3 DNA sequence: TGCGCCAACAGCTTCGACTCTGGCACTGAAGCTTTCTTT. This gives the protein CANSFDSGTEAFF.